These 2 T cell receptor beta chains originate from one sample sequenced in a study of shared clonotypes between healthy human individuals (dated by TCRdb to the early 2020s). The protocol used for the library was the immunoSEQ multiplex PCR assay. TCRdb took this table from immuneACCESS and kept in-frame rearrangements with V and J called. Such tables lack part of the clones; where checked against another copy, unresolved V genes explain under half of the gap, and the rest is unexplained. Across this sample there are about 710,000 clones, with 73% seen only once. The ten largest make up about 1.8% of the sample. The sequenced sample consisted of memory CD4+ T cells sorted from blood. The cell subset or site label on this specimen signifies: CD45RA-negative fraction. The receptors were sampled from a woman in her twenties or thirties in good health.

This clone was counted a few times. The gene calls are TRBV2 and TRBJ1-5; D is unresolved. V lost 2 bases to trimming and J lost 0 bases, with 5 bases between them. This CDR3 comprises 14 residues. Germline CDR1 is SNHLY and CDR2 is FYNNEI. CDR3 protein: CASSENLSNQPQHF. Here the CDR3 DNA reads TGTGCCAGCAGTGAAAACCTTAGCAATCAGCCCCAGCATTTT.

This clone has just a few counts. This chain connects TRBV11-3 to TRBJ2-1; TRBD2 matches at 10 bases. This CDR3 contains 14 residues. The germline gives CDR1 SGHNT, CDR2 YENEEA. The V and J ends lost 7 bases and 7 bases, in that order; junction bases with no gene match: 7. The CDR3, as DNA: TGTGCCAGCAAACCTAGCGGGAGCTGGAATGAGCAGTTCTTC. Translation: CASKPSGSWNEQFF.